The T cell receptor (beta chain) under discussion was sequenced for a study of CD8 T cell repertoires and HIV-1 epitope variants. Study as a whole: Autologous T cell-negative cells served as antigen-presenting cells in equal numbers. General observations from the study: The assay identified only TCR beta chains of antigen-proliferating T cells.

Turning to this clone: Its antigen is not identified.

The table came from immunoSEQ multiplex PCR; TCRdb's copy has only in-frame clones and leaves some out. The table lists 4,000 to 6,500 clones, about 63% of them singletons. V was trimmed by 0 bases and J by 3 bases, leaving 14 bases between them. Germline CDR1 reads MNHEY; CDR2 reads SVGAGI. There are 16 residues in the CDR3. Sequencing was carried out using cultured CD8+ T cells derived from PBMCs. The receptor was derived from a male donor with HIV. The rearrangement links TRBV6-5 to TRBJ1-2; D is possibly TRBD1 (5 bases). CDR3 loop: CASSYSQAGGDYGYTF. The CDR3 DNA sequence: TGTGCCAGCAGTTACTCACAGGCTGGCGGGGACTATGGCTACACCTTC.